The rows below give T cell receptor beta chains drawn from one sample of a study of blood T cell repertoires in COVID-19. Generated by immunoSEQ multiplex PCR, the TCRdb table keeps only in-frame clones and is missing some. The sample includes fewer than 300,000 clones, 80% to 90% seen only once; the top ten take 2.3%. The sample taken for sequencing was peripheral blood. The receptors derive from a woman aged 45-60 years with acute or convalescent COVID-19. The conserved cysteine and the conserved F or W are not part of the CDR3 here. The order of the fields is V gene, J gene, CDR3 protein.

>TRBV28|TRBJ1-6
ASGTTGANNSPLH
>TRBV4-1|TRBJ2-2
ASSQVIRTSGSTGELF
>TRBV9|TRBJ1-1
ASSAQTGAGEAF
>TRBV9|TRBJ1-4
ASSEGHRNEKLF
>TRBV29-1|TRBJ2-1
SVDRPSSYNEQF
>TRBV2|TRBJ2-7
ASSDRGSYEQY
>TRBV4-3|TRBJ1-4
ASSQELGAGNEKLF
>TRBV6-5|TRBJ1-4
ASRGSGTNEKLF
>TRBV10-3|TRBJ2-1
AISGSTSVSYNEQF
>TRBV5-1|TRBJ1-6
ASSLDRFTNSPLH
>TRBV5-6|TRBJ1-5
ASSLRGMDQPQH
>TRBV2|TRBJ2-5
ASSDSGLQETQY
>TRBV7-3|TRBJ2-3
ASSLTQRDTQY
>TRBV18|TRBJ2-3
ASSSLAGAGTDTQY
>TRBV27|TRBJ2-3
ASSYSWGGQY
>TRBV7-9|TRBJ1-5
ASSSGDSNQPQH
>TRBV7-6|TRBJ2-1
ASSWGLAGEEEQF
>TRBV6-1|TRBJ1-4
ASSETISPKLF
>TRBV4-2|TRBJ2-7
ASSQVASGGMGEQY
>TRBV5-1|TRBJ1-3
ASSSRTGSVGNTIY
>TRBV4-3|TRBJ2-5
ASSQEFGRETQY
>TRBV3-1/TRBV3-2|TRBJ2-3
ASSQDKRLGTDTQY
>TRBV6-6|TRBJ2-2
ASTETGNTGELF
>TRBV7-9|TRBJ2-7
ASTRPGGRQNEQY
>TRBV28|TRBJ2-7
ASSLYTGETSEQY
>TRBV19|TRBJ2-3
ASRPPAGFGTDTQY
>TRBV18|TRBJ2-7
ASSPQASGSYVEQY
>TRBV10-3|TRBJ1-5
AISDRVNQPQH
>TRBV2|TRBJ2-1
ASSLLAAGIHEQF
>TRBV7-3|TRBJ2-1
ASSHPSGPAHNEQF
>TRBV3-1/TRBV3-2|TRBJ1-1
ASSQVSGGNTEAF
>TRBV7-8|TRBJ2-2
ASSLVLAGNTGELF
>TRBV7-8|TRBJ2-7
ASSPTAAYEQY
>TRBV24-1|TRBJ2-5
ATSDRSPLETQY
>TRBV4-1|TRBJ1-6
ASSHGQGAYNSPLH
>TRBV27|TRBJ1-2
ASSIDRGFGYT
>TRBV6-5|TRBJ2-7
ASSYSIGTSDYEQY
>TRBV7-7|TRBJ2-2
ASSLLAGGKSNKNTGELF
>TRBV29-1|TRBJ2-1
SASSRGLYNEQF
>TRBV18|TRBJ2-3
ASSPPLSGRTDTQY
>TRBV27|TRBJ2-7
ASSSRQGAYEQY
>TRBV19|TRBJ2-1
ASTQTSVNEQF
>TRBV7-2|TRBJ1-6
ASSLDQNSPLH
>TRBV27|TRBJ1-2
ASTQQGAKGYT
>TRBV28|TRBJ2-4
ASSLYSAGRAKNIQY
>TRBV4-2|TRBJ1-1
ASSQEAANVRNTEAF
>TRBV29-1|TRBJ2-7
SVPGTGVYEQY
>TRBV28|TRBJ2-7
ASSFRFYEQY
>TRBV12-3/TRBV12-4|TRBJ2-3
ASSDRGDTQY
>TRBV5-6|TRBJ1-5
ASSLGENQPQH
>TRBV19|TRBJ2-2
ASSIPSGRGTGELF
>TRBV7-9|TRBJ2-5
ASSLWTGPPNEWTQY
>TRBV27|TRBJ1-2
ASGLINYGYT
>TRBV29-1|TRBJ1-2
SVEDLGRAGPYYGYT